This TCR beta chain comes out of a study of T cell responses to AZD1222 COVID-19 vaccine. Note on this clone: The antigen is not known.

Study-wide findings and caveats: With two AZD1222 doses given, Spike-specific TCR breadth and depth both rose. The donor cohort was predominantly white British with a female majority, and clonal diversity may have been underestimated. Baseline seropositivity characterized only a handful of AZD1222 recipients.

TCRdb's table, derived via immunoSEQ multiplex PCR, lists solely in-frame clones and lacks some. The data hold 140,000 to 150,000 clones, with around four fifths observed a single time. With V trimmed by 2 bases and J by 8 bases, 6 bases remained unmatched. Germline CDR1 and CDR2: MNHEY and SMNVEV (reference sequence). There are 16 residues in the CDR3. The source is an adult in good health. This chain uses TRBV27 with TRBJ1-6, with 10 bases that match TRBD1. This specimen was peripheral blood, taken on day 0 of MenACWY control vaccination. In DNA form, the CDR3 reads TGTGCCAGCAGTTTAAGGGACAGGGGAGGGGATTCACCCCTCCACTTT. Translating gives CASSLRDRGGDSPLHF.